A single T cell receptor (beta chain) is shown here with its context. Its antigen is undetermined. The repertoire was sequenced with immunoSEQ multiplex PCR; TCRdb's copy has only in-frame clones and lacks some. Here the sample spans 29,000 or so clones, 88% being singletons. This CDR3 region has 14 residues. V lost 5 bases, J lost 0 bases, and 10 bases lay in between. The V gene's germline CDR1 is MDHEN and CDR2 SYDVKM. This record comes from a study of T cells in localized non-small cell lung cancer. Study conclusions and caveats: Appearing in adjacent lung were a median roughly 59 of the top 100 tumor clones. Patients showing higher blood T cell density tended to see longer overall survival. Sequencing involved a lone tumor region, leaving heterogeneity possible.

This receptor was identified in a female donor older than 55 with stage III squamous cell lung carcinoma. V is TRBV28 and J is TRBJ1-2; the D is unclear. The sample was peripheral blood, taken before any cancer treatment. The CDR3 loop is CASSLQLPNYGYTF. The CDR3 region has the DNA TGTGCCAGCAGTCTACAGCTCCCTAACTATGGCTACACCTTC.